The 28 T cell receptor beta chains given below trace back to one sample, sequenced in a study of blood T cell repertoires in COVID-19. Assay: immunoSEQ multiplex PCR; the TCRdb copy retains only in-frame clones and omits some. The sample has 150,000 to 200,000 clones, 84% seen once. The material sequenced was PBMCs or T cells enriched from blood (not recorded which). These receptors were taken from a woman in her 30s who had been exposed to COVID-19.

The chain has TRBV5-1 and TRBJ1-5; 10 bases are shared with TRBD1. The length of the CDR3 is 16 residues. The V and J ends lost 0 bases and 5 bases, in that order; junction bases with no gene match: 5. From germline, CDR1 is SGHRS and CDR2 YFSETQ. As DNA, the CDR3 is TGCGCCAGCAGCTTGGGGCCGGGACAGGGGCATCAGCCCCAGCATTTT. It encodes CASSLGPGQGHQPQHF.

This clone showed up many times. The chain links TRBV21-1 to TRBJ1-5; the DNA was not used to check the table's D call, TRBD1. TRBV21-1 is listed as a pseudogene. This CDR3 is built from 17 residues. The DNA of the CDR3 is TGTGCCAGCAGCAAATTCGGTCGACAGGGGGCGAGGCAGCCCCAGCATTTT. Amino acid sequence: CASSKFGRQGARQPQHF.

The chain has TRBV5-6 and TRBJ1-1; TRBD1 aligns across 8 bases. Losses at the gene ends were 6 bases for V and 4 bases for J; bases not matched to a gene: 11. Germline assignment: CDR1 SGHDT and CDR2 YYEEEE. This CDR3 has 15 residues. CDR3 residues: CASKTTGQGATEAFF. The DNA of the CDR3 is TGTGCCAGCAAAACAACCGGACAGGGAGCCACTGAAGCTTTCTTT.

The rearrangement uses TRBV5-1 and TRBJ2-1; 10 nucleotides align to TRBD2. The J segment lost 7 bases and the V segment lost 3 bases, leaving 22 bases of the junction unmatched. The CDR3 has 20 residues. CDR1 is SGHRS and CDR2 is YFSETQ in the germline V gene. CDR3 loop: CASSSTNKWGSGGLRNEQFF. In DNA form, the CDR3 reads TGCGCCAGCAGCTCAACCAACAAGTGGGGTAGCGGGGGGTTAAGGAATGAGCAGTTCTTC. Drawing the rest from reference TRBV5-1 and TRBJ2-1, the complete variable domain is KAGVTQTPRYLIKTRGQQVTLSCSPISGHRSVSWYQQTPGQGLQFLFEYFSETQRNKGNFPGRFSGRQFSNSRSEMNVSTLELGDSALYLCASSSTNKWGSGGLRNEQFFGPGTRLTVL.

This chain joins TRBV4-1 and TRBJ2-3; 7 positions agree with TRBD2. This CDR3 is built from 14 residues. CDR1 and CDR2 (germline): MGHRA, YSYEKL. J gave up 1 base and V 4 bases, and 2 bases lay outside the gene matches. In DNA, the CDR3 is TGCGCCAGCAGCCTGGCGGGGGGCACAGATACGCAGTATTTT. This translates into CASSLAGGTDTQYF.

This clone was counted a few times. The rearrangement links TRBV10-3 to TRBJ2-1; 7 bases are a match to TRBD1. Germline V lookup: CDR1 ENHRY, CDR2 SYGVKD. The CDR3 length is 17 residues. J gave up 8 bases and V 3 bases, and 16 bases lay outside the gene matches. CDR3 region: CAISETQLLSGTDEQFF. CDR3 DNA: TGTGCCATCAGTGAAACCCAACTCCTTTCCGGGACAGATGAGCAGTTCTTC.

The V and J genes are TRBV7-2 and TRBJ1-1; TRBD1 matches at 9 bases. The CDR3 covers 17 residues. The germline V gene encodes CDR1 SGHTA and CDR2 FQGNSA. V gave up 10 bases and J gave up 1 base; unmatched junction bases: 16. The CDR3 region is CAIIPYTGGFGNTEAFF. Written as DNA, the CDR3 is TGTGCCATCATACCCTACACAGGGGGCTTCGGGAACACTGAAGCTTTCTTT.

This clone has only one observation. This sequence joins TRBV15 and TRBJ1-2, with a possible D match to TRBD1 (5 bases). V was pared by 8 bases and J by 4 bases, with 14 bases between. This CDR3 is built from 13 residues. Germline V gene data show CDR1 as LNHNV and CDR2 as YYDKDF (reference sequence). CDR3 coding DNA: TGTGCCACCGCGACTAGGGGCCTCTATGGCTACACCTTC. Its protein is CATATRGLYGYTF.

CDR3 DNA: TGCGCCAGCAGCCACCGCGGGGGAGGCACCGGGGAGCTGTTTTTT. As protein: CASSHRGGGTGELFF. The chain carries TRBV4-3 and TRBJ2-2; 7 positions match TRBD2. The CDR3 loop spans 15 amino acids. V was clipped by 3 bases and J by 4 bases; unmatched bases: 5. Germline loops: CDR1 LGHNA, CDR2 YSLEER.

CDR3 sequence (DNA): TGTGCCAGCAGCTTAATATGTTGGGAGTCCTGCACTGAAGCTTTCTTT. It yields the protein CASSLICWESCTEAFF. The genes are TRBV7-3 and TRBJ1-1; D remains unclear. The germline CDR1 and CDR2 sequences are SGHTA and FQGTGA. The V end was cut by 1 base, the J end by 4 bases, with 16 bases between. This CDR3 comprises 16 residues.

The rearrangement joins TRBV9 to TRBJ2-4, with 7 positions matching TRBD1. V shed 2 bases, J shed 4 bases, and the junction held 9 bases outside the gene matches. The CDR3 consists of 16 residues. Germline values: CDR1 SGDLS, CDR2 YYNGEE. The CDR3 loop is CASSVDTGTEKNIQYF. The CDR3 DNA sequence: TGTGCCAGCAGCGTCGACACCGGGACAGAGAAAAACATTCAGTACTTC.

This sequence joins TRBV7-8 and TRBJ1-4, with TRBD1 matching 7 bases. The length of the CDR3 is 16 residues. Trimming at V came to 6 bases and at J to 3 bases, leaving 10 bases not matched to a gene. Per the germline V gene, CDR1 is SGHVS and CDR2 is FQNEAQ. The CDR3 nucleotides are TGTGCCAGCAGTCCACCGGGGACAGTGGCTAATGAAAAACTGTTTTTT. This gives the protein CASSPPGTVANEKLFF.

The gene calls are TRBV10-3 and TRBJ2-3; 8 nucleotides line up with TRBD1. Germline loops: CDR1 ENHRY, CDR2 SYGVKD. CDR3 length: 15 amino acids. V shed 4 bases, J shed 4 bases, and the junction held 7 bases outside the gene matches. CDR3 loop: CAISAGQGTADTQYF. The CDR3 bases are TGTGCCATCAGTGCCGGACAGGGCACCGCAGATACGCAGTATTTT.

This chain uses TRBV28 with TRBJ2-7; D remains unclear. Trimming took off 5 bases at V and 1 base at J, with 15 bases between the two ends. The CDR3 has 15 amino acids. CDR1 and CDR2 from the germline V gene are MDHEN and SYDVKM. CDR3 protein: CASSVGQASSYEQYF. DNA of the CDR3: TGTGCCAGCAGTGTAGGCCAGGCCAGTTCCTACGAGCAGTACTTC.

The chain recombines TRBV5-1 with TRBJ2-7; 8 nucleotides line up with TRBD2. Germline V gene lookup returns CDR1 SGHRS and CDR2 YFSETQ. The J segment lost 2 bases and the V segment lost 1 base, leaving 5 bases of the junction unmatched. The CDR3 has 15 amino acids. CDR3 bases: TGCGCCAGCAGCTTGATTAGCGGGGAAACCTACGAGCAGTACTTC. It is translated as CASSLISGETYEQYF.

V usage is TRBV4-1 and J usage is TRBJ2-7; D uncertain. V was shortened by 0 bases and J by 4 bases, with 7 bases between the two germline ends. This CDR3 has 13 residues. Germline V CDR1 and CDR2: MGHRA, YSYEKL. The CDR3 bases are TGCGCCAGCAGCCAAGATTGGGCTTACGAGCAGTACTTC. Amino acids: CASSQDWAYEQYF.

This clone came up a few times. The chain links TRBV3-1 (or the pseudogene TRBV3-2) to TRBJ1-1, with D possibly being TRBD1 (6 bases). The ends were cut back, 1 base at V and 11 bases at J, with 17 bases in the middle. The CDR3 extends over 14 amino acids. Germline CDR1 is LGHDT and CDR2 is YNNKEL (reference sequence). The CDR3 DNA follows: TGTGCCAGCAGCCAAGTTCGGGGGGCAGATAAGGCTTTCTTT. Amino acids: CASSQVRGADKAFF.

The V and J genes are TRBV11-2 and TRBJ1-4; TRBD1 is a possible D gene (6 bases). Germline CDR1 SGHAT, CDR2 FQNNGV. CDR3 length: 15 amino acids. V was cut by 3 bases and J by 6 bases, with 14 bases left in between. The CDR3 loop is CASSLIGGIDEKLFF. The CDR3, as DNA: TGTGCCAGCAGCTTGATAGGGGGAATAGATGAAAAACTGTTTTTT.

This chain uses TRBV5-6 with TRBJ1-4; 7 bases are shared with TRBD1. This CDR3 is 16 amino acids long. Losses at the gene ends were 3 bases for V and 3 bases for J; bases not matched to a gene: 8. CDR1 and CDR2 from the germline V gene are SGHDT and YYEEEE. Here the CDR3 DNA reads TGTGCCAGCAGCTACGGGACGGGACAGTCTAATGAAAAACTGTTTTTT. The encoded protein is CASSYGTGQSNEKLFF.

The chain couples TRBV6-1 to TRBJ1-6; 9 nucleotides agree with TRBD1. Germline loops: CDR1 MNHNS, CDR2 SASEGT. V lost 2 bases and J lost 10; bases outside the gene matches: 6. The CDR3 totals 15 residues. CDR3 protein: CASSETGGSGSPLHF. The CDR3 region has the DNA TGTGCCAGCAGTGAAACAGGGGGCAGCGGGTCACCCCTCCACTTT.

Written as DNA, the CDR3 is TGTGCCAGCAGTTACGGCGGGGGCCCCTACGAGCAGTACTTC. Residues: CASSYGGGPYEQYF. This chain connects TRBV6-5 to TRBJ2-7, with D perhaps TRBD2 (7 bases). V was pared by 2 bases and J by 2 bases, with 10 bases between. This CDR3 comprises 14 residues. The germline V gene has CDR1 MNHEY and CDR2 SVGAGI.

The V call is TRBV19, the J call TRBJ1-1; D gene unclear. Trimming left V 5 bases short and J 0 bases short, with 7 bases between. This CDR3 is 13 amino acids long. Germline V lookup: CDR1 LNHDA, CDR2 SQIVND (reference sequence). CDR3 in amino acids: CASSVSVNTEAFF. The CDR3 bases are TGTGCCAGTAGTGTATCCGTGAACACTGAAGCTTTCTTT.

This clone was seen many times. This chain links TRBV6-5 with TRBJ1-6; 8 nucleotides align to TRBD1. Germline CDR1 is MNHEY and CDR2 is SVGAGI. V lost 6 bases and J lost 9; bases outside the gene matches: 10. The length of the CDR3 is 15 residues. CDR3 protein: CASRHTTGEVSPLHF. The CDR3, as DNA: TGTGCCAGCAGGCATACGACAGGGGAGGTTTCACCCCTCCACTTT.

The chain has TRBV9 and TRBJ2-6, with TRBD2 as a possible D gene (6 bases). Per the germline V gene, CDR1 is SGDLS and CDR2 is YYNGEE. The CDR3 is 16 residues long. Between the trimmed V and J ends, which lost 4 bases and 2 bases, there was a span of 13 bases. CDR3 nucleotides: TGTGCCAGCAGCCGCGGGGTCCAGCCTGGGGCCAACGTCCTGACTTTC. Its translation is CASSRGVQPGANVLTF.

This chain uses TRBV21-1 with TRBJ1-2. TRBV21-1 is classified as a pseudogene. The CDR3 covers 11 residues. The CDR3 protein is CASSKGSLSTF. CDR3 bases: TGTGCCAGCAGCAAAGGGTCCTTGAGCACCTTC.

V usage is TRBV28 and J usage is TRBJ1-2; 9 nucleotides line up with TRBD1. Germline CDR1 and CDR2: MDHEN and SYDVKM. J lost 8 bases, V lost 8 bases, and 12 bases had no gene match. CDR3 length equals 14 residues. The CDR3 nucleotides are TGTGCCAGCGAATGGGACAGGGATCCGTGGGGCTACACCTTC. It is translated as CASEWDRDPWGYTF.

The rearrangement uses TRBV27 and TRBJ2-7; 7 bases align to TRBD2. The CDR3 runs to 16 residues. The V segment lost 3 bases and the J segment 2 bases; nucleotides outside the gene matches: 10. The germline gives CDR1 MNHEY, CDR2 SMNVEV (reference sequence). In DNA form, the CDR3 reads TGTGCCAGCAGTTTGCGGGGTGCGGGGGTGGCCTACGAGCAGTACTTC. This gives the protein CASSLRGAGVAYEQYF.

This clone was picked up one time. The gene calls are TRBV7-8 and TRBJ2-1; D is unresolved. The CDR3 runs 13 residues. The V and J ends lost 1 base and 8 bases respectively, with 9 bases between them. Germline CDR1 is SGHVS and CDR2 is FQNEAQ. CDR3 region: CASSLGSGYEQFF. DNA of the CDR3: TGTGCCAGCAGCTTAGGGTCCGGGTATGAGCAGTTCTTC.